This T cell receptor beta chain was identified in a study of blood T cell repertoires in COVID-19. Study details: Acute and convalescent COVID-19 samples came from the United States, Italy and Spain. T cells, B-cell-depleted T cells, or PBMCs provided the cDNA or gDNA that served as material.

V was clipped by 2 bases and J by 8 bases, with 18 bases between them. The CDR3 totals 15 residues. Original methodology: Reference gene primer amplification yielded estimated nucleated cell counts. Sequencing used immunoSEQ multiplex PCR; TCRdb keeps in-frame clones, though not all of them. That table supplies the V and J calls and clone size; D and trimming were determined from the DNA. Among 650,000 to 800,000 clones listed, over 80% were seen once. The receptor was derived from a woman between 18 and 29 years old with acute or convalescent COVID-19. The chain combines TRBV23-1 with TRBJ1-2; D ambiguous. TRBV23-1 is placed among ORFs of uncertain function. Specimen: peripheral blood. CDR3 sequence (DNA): TGCGCCAGCAGTCAAGGGAGCAGCAGGTTAGGAGGCTACACCTTC. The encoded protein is CASSQGSSRLGGYTF.